The entry that follows covers one T cell receptor beta chain sequence. Its antigen is currently unknown. This sample stems from a study of T-cell memory formation after mild COVID-19. Study results and caveats: Of the contracting clones, CD4+ ones lay mainly in CM and EM, and CD8+ ones in EMRA.

Trimming left V 6 bases short and J 2 bases short, with 17 bases between. Germline CDR1 is DFQATT and CDR2 is SNEGSKA (reference sequence). The CDR3 covers 14 residues. Each CDR3 protein gets one entry after TCRdb re-called the 5' RACE reads with MiXCR. The sample includes about 430,000 distinct CDR3 sequences, 20% to 25% of them seen just once. The rearrangement links TRBV20-1 to TRBJ2-7; D is undetermined. This receptor was taken from an adult woman who had mild COVID-19 (a few samples of this study predate the infection). Cell type and time point are not known. The sample consisted of PBMCs or a T cell subset sorted from them (not recorded which). CDR3 in DNA: TGCAGTGCCAAGGAGAGGACGGACCCCTACGAGCAGTACTTC. It specifies CSAKERTDPYEQYF.